Sequencing of this T cell receptor (beta chain) was carried out in a study of blood T cell repertoires in COVID-19 (dated by TCRdb to the early 2020s). The study in broad terms: Samples covering the acute and convalescent phases of COVID-19 were provided by collaborators in the United States, Italy and Spain. Samples were obtained from the ongoing ImmuneRACE study (first 160 participants) and from some 1,200 subjects provided by 6 global collaborators. The repertoires were released in a freely available public database meant as a resource for research on the immune response to SARS-CoV-2. Where available, HLA class I and class II types were obtained from metadata supplied by the sample provider rather than from assay-based typing. Deeply sampled blood TCRbeta repertoires from subjects exposed to, actively infected with, or recovered from COVID-19 were included in the dataset. Sample metadata almost always included a de-identified subject ID, COVID-19 status, age in years and sex. The material from the prospective study consisted of cDNA or gDNA derived from T cells, B-cell-depleted T cells, or PBMCs.

Collaborating institutions collected whole blood in K2EDTA tubes following their own protocols. For TCRbeta analysis, collaborators shipped samples as frozen whole blood, isolated PBMCs, or DNA extracted from either of those sample types. Study-wide conclusions, independent of this receptor: The amount of clinical and demographic metadata varied by source and participant and was provided uncurated.

Concerning this clone: Its cognate antigen has yet to be identified. The record has no base qualities; no much larger clone is one base away.

Via the germline V gene, CDR1 is ENHRY and CDR2 SYGVKD. The CDR3, cysteine through phenylalanine, is 13 amino acids long. The sequence is cut down to CDR3 DNA, 39 bases in frame from base 1. V drops 3 bases and J drops 6 bases, leaving 9 bases in between. TCRbeta CDR3 regions were amplified from genomic DNA using the immunoSEQ Assay, a bias-controlled multiplex PCR. Per the source publication's procedure: The number of nucleated cells in each sample was estimated by amplification of reference gene primers within the assay. To quantify the absolute abundance of each unique TCRbeta CDR3 rearrangement, sequence reads were collapsed and filtered. For each sample, productive Simpson clonality was calculated as the square root of Simpson's diversity index across productive rearrangements. In its TCRdb copy, this immuneACCESS table keeps in-frame sequences only and misses some clones. Where compared with another copy, unresolved V genes explain less than half of these, and the others have no known cause. V, J and clone size are taken as reported in that table, and D and trimming were inferred from the DNA itself. In this sample the table shows about 160,000 clones, approximately 92% of which occur a single time. The ten largest account for roughly 4.4% of the sample.

This chain is built from TRBV10-3 and TRBJ2-1; no D gene is confidently identified. This clonotype was sampled from a woman aged 50 to 60 with acute or convalescent COVID-19. The sequenced sample consisted of peripheral blood. The base sequence is TGTGCCATCAGTGACAGCGTATCCAATGAGCAGTTCTTC. Translated, this gives CAISDSVSNEQFF.